This T cell receptor (beta chain) was observed in a study of blood T cell repertoires in COVID-19. As for the study in general: From the United States, Italy and Spain came samples of acute and convalescent COVID-19. Nucleic acid was either cDNA or gDNA, and it came from T cells, B-cell-depleted T cells, or PBMCs.

During active infection, Seattle patients enrolled and were then monitored through disease. This CDR3 spans 11 amino acids. The germline gives CDR1 MNHEY, CDR2 SVGAGI. V was trimmed by 10 bases and J by 5 bases, leaving 10 bases between them. In the original workflow: How many nucleated cells were present was estimated from reference gene primer amplification. Sequencing was performed with immunoSEQ multiplex PCR; in TCRdb, only in-frame clones are kept and a portion is missing. The D gene and trimming were derived from the DNA, and the V and J assignments and clone size from that table. The sample consists of over 250,000 clones, approximately 90% of them appearing once.

The chain uses TRBV6-5 and TRBJ2-3; no reliable D call. Sample: peripheral blood. The TCR originated in a woman aged 25 to 39 with COVID-19, enrolled during active disease. The CDR3: CATQFKDTQYF. In nucleotides, the CDR3 is TGTGCCACCCAGTTTAAAGATACGCAGTATTTT.